This TCR beta chain was obtained from a study of T cells in Graves' hyperthyroidism and ophthalmopathy. Study outcomes and limitations: Blood also showed most of the thyroid clonotypes that were expanded above 0.001.

Points on this clonotype: Its specificity is not known.

The CDR3 contains 15 residues. CDR1 and CDR2 (germline): SGDLS, YYNGEE. Trimming took 3 bases from V and 4 from J; bases not matched to a gene: 9. Amplified regions were TCR beta CDR3 sequences from RNA transcripts. The HTBI primer set was used in a first-round RT-PCR of the TCR CDR3. TCRdb re-called the multiplex PCR reads with MiXCR, one entry per CDR3 protein. Among 560,000 or so distinct CDR3 sequences listed, just under 20% were seen once. The source of this sequence is a man in his forties with Graves' ophthalmopathy. The V and J genes are TRBV9 and TRBJ1-2, with TRBD1 matching over 7 bases. Sequenced sample: blood. This CDR3 reads CASSADRIPRYGYTF. Here the CDR3 DNA reads TGTGCCAGCAGCGCGGACAGGATTCCTCGCTATGGCTACACCTTC.